These T cell receptor beta chains were read from a single sample in a study of early T cells in non-severe SARS-CoV-2 infection. MiXCR was run by TCRdb on the 5' RACE reads, yielding one entry per CDR3 protein. The data show 30,000 to 35,000 distinct CDR3 sequences, roughly 7.2% seen once. The sequenced material came from whole blood. Source of these receptors: an adult who was a healthcare worker with PCR-confirmed SARS-CoV-2 infection or an uninfected control (not recorded which). Each CDR3 is given with its conserved first and last residue. Each record gives: clone size, V gene, CDR3 protein. Only part of the rows carry a size: once, few, many, or a class if the clone is expanded.

many,TRBV6-5,CASSYSRQRETQYF
many,TRBV7-9,CASRPQTGVYNSPLHF
many,TRBV18,CASSSGTGDTEAFF
NA,TRBV28,CASSSPDRGNTEAFF
many,TRBV28,CASSYRDMSYGYTF
many,TRBV7-9,CASSLARRRRVGEQYF
many,TRBV3-1,CASSLVSYEQYF
many,TRBV20-1,CSASLDYTPGNTIYF
many,TRBV7-6,CASSLAEVETQYF
many,TRBV5-1,CASSLVPTGELFF
few,TRBV21-1,CASSIRGRTEAFF
few,TRBV20-1,CSAKGRPPSTDTQYF
few,TRBV29-1,CSVGHGQGRSPNYEQYF
few,TRBV29-1,CSATGRLNTGELFF
many,TRBV7-6,CASSNPGGLETQYF
medium-sized,TRBV5-4,CASSLEWSGSYGYTF
many,TRBV7-8,CASSSRAAGLAVGTDTQYF
many,TRBV3-1,CASSYRQVRSYEQYF
few,TRBV20-1,CSARSDKTNQPQHF
many,TRBV7-2,CASSFSSNYNEQFF
NA,TRBV20-1,CSARGSGRTLYEQYF
few,TRBV29-1,CSARAVAKNIQYF
many,TRBV6-1,CASSPTGRSSYEQYF
few,TRBV27,CASSLYGLADLSVHSYEQYF
many,TRBV5-1,CASSLGGRVNEQFF
many,TRBV2,CASSEGLTGMDEQFF
few,TRBV6-2/TRBV6-3,CASGRGKTEAFF
many,TRBV28,CASSSSQGVDYGYTF
few,TRBV20-1,CSAPARGVSTEAFF
many,TRBV27,CASSLSRPIYEQYF
NA,TRBV6-2/TRBV6-3,CASSSWTGEDEQFF
few,TRBV7-6,CASSLPLAGRAVDTQYF
many,TRBV15,CATSRERSSYEQYF
many,TRBV12-3/TRBV12-4,CASSPPDREYEQYF
medium-sized,TRBV20-1,CSARRTGRVDGYTF
many,TRBV7-2,CASSPEVGEQFF
NA,TRBV27,CARPRTEAFF
many,TRBV6-5,CASSYRGWTGGYEQYF
many,TRBV7-6,CASSLLAAVSYNEQFF
few,TRBV4-3,CASSQGRWETQYF
many,TRBV11-2,CASSLGVYYEQYF